Listed below are T cell receptor beta chains from one sample, sequenced in a study of radiation and T cells in renal cell carcinoma. Sequencing used immunoSEQ multiplex PCR; TCRdb keeps in-frame clones, though not all of them. The sample lists 65,000 or so clones, about three quarters occurring once. The specimen comprised blood, sampled from a patient whose treatment included radiotherapy and nephrectomy. The receptors here all came from a man aged 55 to 70 with renal cell carcinoma. CDR3s include the opening cysteine and the closing phenylalanine or tryptophan. A D gene is named only where the DNA matches it firmly. Only part of the rows carry a size: once, few, many, or a class if the clone is expanded.

clone_size	d_call	j_call	v_call	cdr3_nt	cdr3_aa
few	TRBD1	TRBJ1-2	TRBV4-3	TGCGCCAGCAGCAAAGGGACAGGGCGAGATGGCTACACCTTC	CASSKGTGRDGYTF
NA	TRBD2	TRBJ2-2	TRBV7-7	TGTGCCAGCAGCCCTAGCGGCACCACCGGGGAGCTGTTTTTT	CASSPSGTTGELFF
NA	NA	TRBJ1-2	TRBV14	TGTGCCAGCAGCCAAGATAACGGAAACTATGGCTACACCTTC	CASSQDNGNYGYTF
few	NA	TRBJ2-1	TRBV5-1	TGCGCCAGCAGCTTGGGCGGCCTGGAAAATGAGCAGTTCTTC	CASSLGGLENEQFF
NA	NA	TRBJ1-3	TRBV29-1	TGCAGCGTTGAAGATCTTCTGGGAAGAGCTGGAAACACCATATATTTT	CSVEDLLGRAGNTIYF
few	NA	TRBJ2-3	TRBV19	TGTGCCAGTAGTGTGGCAGTAAACACAGATACGCAGTATTTT	CASSVAVNTDTQYF
NA	NA	TRBJ1-2	TRBV6-1	TGTGCCAGCAGTGAAGAGGGTCTTTCCGGTGGCTACACCTTC	CASSEEGLSGGYTF
NA	TRBD1	TRBJ2-4	TRBV19	TGTGCCAGTAGAACTATTGGACAGGGGTATTATGGCATGGAAGCCAAAAACATTCAGTACTTC	CASRTIGQGYYGMEAKNIQYF
NA	TRBD1	TRBJ2-7	TRBV7-2	TGTGCCAGCAGCTTGACGGACAGGGGCAGCTCCTACGAGCAGTACTTC	CASSLTDRGSSYEQYF
few	NA	TRBJ2-1	TRBV14	TGTGCCAGCAGCCGACTAGGCGGGCGGGATGAGCAGTTCTTC	CASSRLGGRDEQFF
NA	NA	TRBJ2-7	TRBV6-6	TGTGCCAGCAGAATGTCAATATCAACCTACGAGCAGTACTTC	CASRMSISTYEQYF